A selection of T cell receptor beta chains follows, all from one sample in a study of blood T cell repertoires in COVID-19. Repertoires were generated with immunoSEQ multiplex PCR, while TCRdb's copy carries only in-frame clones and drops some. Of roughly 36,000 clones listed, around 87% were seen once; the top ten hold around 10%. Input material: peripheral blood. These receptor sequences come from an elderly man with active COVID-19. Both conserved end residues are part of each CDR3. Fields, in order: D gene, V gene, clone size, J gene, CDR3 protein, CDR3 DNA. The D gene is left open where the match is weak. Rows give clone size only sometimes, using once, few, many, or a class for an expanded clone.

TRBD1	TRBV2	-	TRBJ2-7	CASRTGGAHEQYF	TGTGCCAGCAGGACAGGGGGGGCCCACGAGCAGTACTTC
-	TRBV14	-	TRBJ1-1	CASSLSTRTEAFF	TGTGCCAGCAGCCTTAGTACCCGGACTGAAGCTTTCTTT
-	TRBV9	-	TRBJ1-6	CASSRTDGRNSPLHF	TGTGCCAGCAGCCGGACGGACGGGAGGAATTCACCCCTCCACTTT
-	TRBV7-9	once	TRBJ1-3	CASSLREGASGNTIYF	TGTGCCAGCAGCTTAAGGGAGGGAGCGTCTGGAAACACCATATATTTT
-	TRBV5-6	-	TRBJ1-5	CASSPARGWGNQPQHF	TGTGCCAGCAGCCCCGCCAGGGGATGGGGCAATCAGCCCCAGCATTTT
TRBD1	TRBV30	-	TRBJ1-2	CAWLGQANYGYTF	TGTGCCTGGTTAGGACAGGCAAACTATGGCTACACCTTC
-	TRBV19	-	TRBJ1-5	CASGWLIRGNSNQPQHF	TGTGCCAGTGGGTGGCTAATTAGGGGAAATAGCAATCAGCCCCAGCATTTT
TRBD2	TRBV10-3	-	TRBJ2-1	CAISVFGLAGVNEQFF	TGTGCCATCAGTGTTTTCGGACTAGCGGGAGTCAATGAGCAGTTCTTC
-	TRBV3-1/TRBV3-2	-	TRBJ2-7	CASSQGHASYEQYF	TGTGCCAGCAGCCAAGGTCACGCCAGCTACGAGCAGTACTTC
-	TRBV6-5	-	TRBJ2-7	CASSSTTGREQYF	TGTGCCAGCAGTTCTACGACAGGGAGGGAGCAGTACTTC
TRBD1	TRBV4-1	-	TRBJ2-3	CASSHPGDRAPDTQYF	TGCGCCAGCAGCCACCCTGGGGACAGGGCCCCAGATACGCAGTATTTT
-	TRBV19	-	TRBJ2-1	CASSIDIYNEQFF	TGTGCCAGTAGTATCGACATATACAATGAGCAGTTCTTC
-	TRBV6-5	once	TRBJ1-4	CASRGWGGGEKLFF	TGTGCCAGCAGAGGATGGGGCGGTGGTGAAAAACTGTTTTTT
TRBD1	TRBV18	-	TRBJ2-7	CASSSDRGPYEQYF	TGTGCCAGCTCATCGGACAGGGGCCCCTACGAGCAGTACTTC
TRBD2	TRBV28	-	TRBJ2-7	CASTPRGVVHEQYF	TGTGCCAGCACCCCGCGGGGGGTAGTTCACGAGCAGTACTTC
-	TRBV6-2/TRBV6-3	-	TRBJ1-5	CASSPGVYSNQPQHF	TGTGCCAGCAGCCCAGGGGTCTATAGCAATCAGCCCCAGCATTTT
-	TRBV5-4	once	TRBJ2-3	CASSLDNLADTQYF	TGTGCCAGCAGCTTGGACAACCTAGCAGATACGCAGTATTTT
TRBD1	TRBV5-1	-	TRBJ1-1	CASSPGQGRDTEAFF	TGCGCCAGCAGCCCGGGACAGGGTCGGGACACTGAAGCTTTCTTT
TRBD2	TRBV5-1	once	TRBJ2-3	CASRVAGDRTDTQYF	TGCGCCAGCAGGGTAGCGGGAGATAGGACAGATACGCAGTATTTT
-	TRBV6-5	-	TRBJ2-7	CASSYSGEQYF	TGTGCCAGCAGTTACTCCGGCGAGCAGTACTTC
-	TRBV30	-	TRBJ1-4	CAWSSSVFSEKLFF	TGTGCCTGGAGTTCGTCGGTGTTTTCTGAAAAACTGTTTTTT